These 32 T cell receptor beta chains were sequenced from one sample in a study of cytomegalovirus exposure and HLA in healthy donors. 13 Jbeta primers and 60 Vbeta primers were used for the PCR. Assay: immunoSEQ multiplex PCR; the TCRdb copy retains only in-frame clones and omits some. In total, the table holds tens of thousands of clones. Input material: PBMCs. All receptors come from a woman younger than 30 in good health and CMV-seronegative.

The gene calls are TRBV7-9 and TRBJ1-2, with a possible D match to TRBD1 (5 bases). CDR3 size: 15 residues. CDR1 is SEHNR, CDR2 FQNEAQ, per germline (reference sequence). V lost 2 bases, J lost 1 base, and 11 bases lay in between. The CDR3: CASSLQGGFNYGYTF. CDR3 bases: TGTGCCAGCAGCTTACAGGGAGGATTTAACTATGGCTACACCTTC. Filled out from reference TRBV7-9 and TRBJ1-2, the complete variable domain reads DTGVSQNPRHKITKRGQNVTFRCDPISEHNRLYWYRQTLGQGPEFLTYFQNEAQLEKSRLLSDRFSAERPKGSFSTLEIQRTEQGDSAMYLCASSLQGGFNYGYTFGSGTRLTVV.

The chain uses TRBV5-1 and TRBJ2-5, with 12 bases identical to TRBD1. Germline V gene lookup returns CDR1 SGHRS and CDR2 YFSETQ. This CDR3 contains 16 residues. With 5 bases clipped from V and 0 bases from J, the junction kept 5 bases outside the gene matches. The DNA of the CDR3 is TGCGCCAGCAGTGGGACAGGGGGCCCGTACCAAGAGACCCAGTACTTC. It specifies CASSGTGGPYQETQYF.

The chain recombines TRBV10-3 with TRBJ1-2, with unresolved D. The CDR3 covers 15 residues. Trimming stripped 3 bases from V and 3 bases from J, with 14 bases between. Germline lookup yields CDR1 ENHRY and CDR2 SYGVKD. In nucleotides, the CDR3 is TGTGCCATCAGTGACGTCCGCCCGAGGGACTATGGCTACACCTTC. Translated, it gives CAISDVRPRDYGYTF.

The chain has TRBV5-1 and TRBJ2-7; no clear D. CDR1 and CDR2 (germline): SGHRS, YFSETQ. This CDR3 is built from 12 residues. V lost 1 base, J lost 4 bases, and 6 bases lay in between. The CDR3 DNA reads as TGCGCCAGCAGCTTGTCCCTATACGAGCAGTACTTC. This sequence encodes CASSLSLYEQYF.

Turning to this clone: The sample holds other DNA sequences that translate to the same CDR3. The CDR3: CASTTGDSPLHF. In nucleotides, the CDR3 is TGTGCCAGCACTACGGGGGATTCACCCCTCCACTTT. The J gene is TRBJ1-6, the V gene TRBV6-5, with D maybe TRBD1 (5 bases). V was cut by 7 bases and J by 8 bases, with 9 bases left in between. CDR1 and CDR2 (germline): MNHEY, SVGAGI. CDR3 length: 12 amino acids.

V is TRBV19 and J is TRBJ2-5; the match to TRBD2 covers 10 bases. Trimming removed 7 bases from V and 7 bases from J; junction bases left unmatched: 12. The CDR3 totals 15 residues. From germline, CDR1 is LNHDA and CDR2 SQIVND (reference sequence). The CDR3 loop is CASTWGTSGNTTQYF. The CDR3 DNA reads as TGTGCCAGTACATGGGGAACTAGCGGGAACACGACCCAGTACTTC.

The rearrangement links TRBV4-2 to TRBJ1-5, with 9 nucleotides matching TRBD1. Germline V CDR1 and CDR2: LGHNA, YNFKEQ. The V gene end was trimmed by 5 bases and the J gene end by 4 bases; junction bases not matched to a gene: 3. The CDR3 totals 14 residues. CDR3 residues: CASSTGQGNQPQHF. CDR3 nucleotide sequence: TGTGCCAGCAGCACAGGACAGGGGAATCAGCCCCAGCATTTT.

This sequence joins TRBV19 and TRBJ2-5; TRBD1 agrees at 10 bases. V dropped 6 bases and J dropped 5; count of bases not matched to a gene: 6. The CDR3 totals 14 residues. CDR1 is LNHDA and CDR2 is SQIVND in the germline V gene (reference sequence). CDR3 amino acids: CASRRDRGSETQYF. The CDR3 nucleotides are TGTGCCAGTAGGCGGGACAGGGGTTCCGAGACCCAGTACTTC.

The rearrangement uses TRBV10-3 and TRBJ1-3; D might be TRBD1 (6 bases). Per germline, CDR1 ENHRY and CDR2 SYGVKD. V lost 8 bases to trimming and J lost 3 bases, with 17 bases between them. The CDR3 is 15 residues long. CDR3 loop: CAIDSDSGVGNTIYF. The CDR3 nucleotides are TGTGCCATCGATTCCGACTCAGGGGTTGGAAACACCATATATTTT.

The chain is built from TRBV6-4 and TRBJ1-6; 9 bases are shared with TRBD1. CDR3 length: 14 amino acids. CDR1 and CDR2 from the germline V gene are MRHNA and SNTAGT. With 4 bases clipped from V and 10 bases from J, the junction kept 5 bases outside the gene matches. The CDR3 here is CASSVTGGGSPLHF. The CDR3 bases are TGTGCCAGCAGTGTCACAGGGGGCGGATCACCCCTCCACTTT.

V gene TRBV25-1 combines with J gene TRBJ2-3; D might be TRBD1 (6 bases). This CDR3 region has 13 residues. V lost 5 bases and J lost 2, with 8 bases in between. Germline CDR1 reads MGHDK; CDR2 reads SYGVNS. The CDR3 sequence: CASSLGATDTQYF. CDR3 sequence (DNA): TGTGCCAGCAGTCTGGGGGCCACAGATACGCAGTATTTT.

The chain links TRBV5-1 to TRBJ2-1, with 10 bases matching TRBD2. The CDR3 consists of 16 residues. Germline CDR1 reads SGHRS; CDR2 reads YFSETQ. Trimming took 0 bases from V and 12 from J; bases not matched to a gene: 12. CDR3 nucleotides: TGCGCCAGCAGCTTGGCCCAGCGGGGGGGGCAGAGGGGGCAGTTCTTC. It is translated as CASSLAQRGGQRGQFF.

CDR3 sequence: CATSRDNQGSGGYNEQFF. In DNA form, the CDR3 reads TGTGCCACCAGCAGAGATAACCAGGGTAGCGGGGGCTACAATGAGCAGTTCTTC. V gene TRBV15 combines with J gene TRBJ2-1, with TRBD2 matching over 9 bases. Losses at the gene ends were 0 bases for V and 3 bases for J; bases not matched to a gene: 9. This CDR3 has 18 residues. Per the germline V gene, CDR1 is LNHNV and CDR2 is YYDKDF (reference sequence).

The J gene is TRBJ1-5, the V gene TRBV4-1, with 10 positions matching TRBD1. The CDR3 spans 18 residues. The V gene's germline CDR1 is MGHRA and CDR2 YSYEKL. V lost 0 bases and J lost 6; bases outside the gene matches: 11. The CDR3 DNA is TGCGCCAGCAGCCAAGAAAGCCTGGACAGGGGGGGTGGTCAGCCCCAGCATTTT. It yields the protein CASSQESLDRGGGQPQHF.

This CDR3 is CASSTGLGKETQYF. The CDR3, as DNA: TGTGCCAGTAGTACAGGACTAGGTAAAGAGACCCAGTACTTC. The V gene is TRBV19, the J gene TRBJ2-5; 7 positions match TRBD2. There are 14 residues in the CDR3. Unmatched junction bases numbered 5, after V lost 4 bases and J lost 3 bases. Germline V gene sequence: CDR1 LNHDA, CDR2 SQIVND (reference sequence).

The rearrangement joins TRBV5-5 to TRBJ1-3; D is ambiguous. The CDR3 is 14 amino acids. The germline V gene has CDR1 SGHKS and CDR2 YYEKEE (reference sequence). The V end lost 4 bases, the J end lost 2 bases, and 10 bases lay between the germline ends. The CDR3, as DNA: TGTGCCAGCAGCACGGAGGTTCCTGGAAACACCATATATTTT. Protein: CASSTEVPGNTIYF.

The chain recombines TRBV18 with TRBJ1-1; D is ambiguous. This CDR3 has 15 amino acids. V gave up 3 bases and J gave up 0 bases, with 11 bases separating them. Per the germline V gene, CDR1 is KGHSH and CDR2 is LQKENI. Here the CDR3 reads CASSPRGRLNTEAFF. The CDR3 bases are TGTGCCAGCTCACCCCGGGGAAGATTGAACACTGAAGCTTTCTTT.

The rearrangement uses TRBV2 and TRBJ1-2; 8 nucleotides line up with TRBD1. This CDR3 region has 12 residues. Trimming removed 6 bases from V and 8 bases from J; junction bases left unmatched: 5. Germline V gives CDR1 SNHLY, CDR2 FYNNEI. CDR3 region: CASRMTGEGYTF. CDR3 bases: TGTGCCAGCAGGATGACAGGGGAGGGCTACACCTTC.

This chain links TRBV28 with TRBJ1-1; D not certain. This CDR3 comprises 15 residues. V lost 1 base and J 8 bases, leaving 17 bases between the germline ends. CDR1 and CDR2 (germline): MDHEN, SYDVKM. In DNA form, the CDR3 reads TGTGCCAGCAGTTTATCATATCCGGGGAGTAAAGAAGCTTTCTTT. Translated: CASSLSYPGSKEAFF.

CDR3: CASSLMAGGYEQYF. CDR3 DNA sequence: TGCGCCAGCAGCTTGATGGCAGGGGGCTACGAGCAGTACTTC. V gene TRBV5-1 combines with J gene TRBJ2-7, with 7 positions matching TRBD1. Germline V gives CDR1 SGHRS, CDR2 YFSETQ. CDR3 length: 14 amino acids. V was clipped by 1 base and J by 3 bases; unmatched bases: 4. Based on the CDR3 plus reference TRBV5-1 and TRBJ2-7, the full variable domain is KAGVTQTPRYLIKTRGQQVTLSCSPISGHRSVSWYQQTPGQGLQFLFEYFSETQRNKGNFPGRFSGRQFSNSRSEMNVSTLELGDSALYLCASSLMAGGYEQYFGPGTRLTVT.

The chain carries TRBV28 and TRBJ2-3; a possible D gene is TRBD2 (5 bases). Trimming removed 9 bases at V and 2 bases at J, with 15 bases between. The CDR3 covers 14 residues. Looked up from germline, CDR1 is MDHEN and CDR2 is SYDVKM. This CDR3 reads CASTAADYTDTQYF. The CDR3 DNA reads TGTGCCAGTACAGCGGCTGACTACACAGATACGCAGTATTTT.

The V and J genes are TRBV5-1 and TRBJ2-3; the match to TRBD2 covers 12 bases. The CDR3 length is 15 residues. Germline CDR1 SGHRS, CDR2 YFSETQ. V dropped 1 base and J dropped 10; count of bases not matched to a gene: 7. In nucleotides, the CDR3 is TGCGCCAGCAGCTTGACGACTAGCGGGAGAACGGCGCAGTATTTT. This translates into CASSLTTSGRTAQYF.

The chain uses TRBV6-1 and TRBJ2-7; weak D call: TRBD2 (5 bases). Germline CDR1 and CDR2: MNHNS and SASEGT. The CDR3 has 16 amino acids. Trimming pared 2 bases from V and 0 bases from J, leaving 14 bases between. The CDR3 bases are TGTGCCAGCAGTGAAAGGGAGAGTGGGAGCTCCTACGAGCAGTACTTC. Translation gives CASSERESGSSYEQYF.

J is TRBJ1-2 and V is TRBV5-8, with D perhaps TRBD1 (6 bases). The germline V gene encodes CDR1 SGHTS and CDR2 YDEGEE. The CDR3 contains 17 residues. V was clipped by 4 bases and J by 4 bases, with 23 bases between them. Written as DNA, the CDR3 is TGTGCCAGCAGCCCCGGGACAAGCACCTTTGGGAGCTATGGCTACACCTTC. This gives the protein CASSPGTSTFGSYGYTF.

The chain couples TRBV6-5 to TRBJ2-3; D not resolved. This CDR3 contains 14 residues. Germline CDR1 reads MNHEY; CDR2 reads SVGAGI. The V end was cut by 8 bases, the J end by 4 bases, with 16 bases between. The CDR3 is CASGLAIRPDTQYF. For the CDR3, the DNA is TGTGCCAGCGGGTTAGCAATCCGTCCAGATACGCAGTATTTT.

The rearrangement uses TRBV7-2 and TRBJ1-1; D gene uncertain. The CDR3 is made up of 13 amino acids. Trimming removed 5 bases at V and 4 bases at J, with 11 bases between. Germline-derived CDR1 and CDR2 are SGHTA and FQGNSA. The CDR3, as DNA: TGTGCCAGCAGCCCTAGCCGAGTCACTGAAGCTTTCTTT. This sequence encodes CASSPSRVTEAFF.

The chain is built from TRBV5-6 and TRBJ2-3; a possible D gene is TRBD2 (5 bases). This CDR3 has 13 amino acids. The V end lost 4 bases, the J end lost 4 bases, and 10 bases lay between the germline ends. Germline V CDR1 and CDR2: SGHDT, YYEEEE. As DNA, the CDR3 is TGTGCCAGCAGCCTGCGGGTTGCAGATACGCAGTATTTT. Protein product: CASSLRVADTQYF.

The rearrangement links TRBV28 to TRBJ2-7; a possible D gene is TRBD1 (6 bases). With 7 bases removed from V and 4 bases from J, the gap between germline ends came to 17 bases. The length of the CDR3 is 14 residues. Germline CDR1 and CDR2: MDHEN and SYDVKM. CDR3 sequence reads: CASTLTGHEYEQYF. As DNA, the CDR3 is TGTGCCAGCACCCTGACAGGACACGAATACGAGCAGTACTTC.

The chain carries TRBV4-1 and TRBJ2-3, with 11 bases matching TRBD2. V lost 2 bases, J lost 5 bases, and 3 bases stayed unmatched. The length of the CDR3 is 15 residues. Germline V gene sequence: CDR1 MGHRA, CDR2 YSYEKL. In DNA form, the CDR3 reads TGCGCCAGCAGCCAACTAGCGGGGGGCGTAGATACGCAGTATTTT. Translated: CASSQLAGGVDTQYF.

The chain has TRBV9 and TRBJ1-3, with 10 bases identical to TRBD1. Germline trimming cut 3 bases from V and 3 bases from J; bases unmatched to any gene: 9. The CDR3 has 17 amino acids. Germline values: CDR1 SGDLS, CDR2 YYNGEE. CDR3 sequence reads: CASSALTGQGFGNTIYF. The CDR3 nucleotides read TGTGCCAGCAGCGCTCTGACGGGACAGGGGTTTGGAAACACCATATATTTT. Looking up the rest from reference TRBV9 and TRBJ1-3 gives the full variable domain: DSGVTQTPKHLITATGQRVTLRCSPRSGDLSVYWYQQSLDQGLQFLIQYYNGEERAKGNILERFSAQQFPDLHSELNLSSLELGDSALYFCASSALTGQGFGNTIYFGEGSWLTVV.

As for this clone: Different DNA sequences within this sample yield the same CDR3. V is TRBV5-1 and J is TRBJ2-7; D is unclear. The germline V gene encodes CDR1 SGHRS and CDR2 YFSETQ. V shed 1 base and J shed 3 bases, with 5 bases lying between them. The CDR3 is 12 residues long. CDR3 DNA sequence: TGCGCCAGCAGCTTGTCCGGCTACGAGCAGTACTTC. Its protein is CASSLSGYEQYF. Full variable domain (outside the CDR3, taken from reference TRBV5-1 and TRBJ2-7): KAGVTQTPRYLIKTRGQQVTLSCSPISGHRSVSWYQQTPGQGLQFLFEYFSETQRNKGNFPGRFSGRQFSNSRSEMNVSTLELGDSALYLCASSLSGYEQYFGPGTRLTVT.

The chain carries TRBV2 and TRBJ1-1, with a weak D call TRBD1 (6 bases). Trimming took off 1 base at V and 4 bases at J, with 10 bases between the two ends. Germline V lookup: CDR1 SNHLY, CDR2 FYNNEI. The CDR3 is made up of 14 amino acids. The chain's CDR3 is CASSEDRVSTEAFF. The CDR3 coding sequence is TGTGCCAGCAGTGAAGACAGGGTAAGCACTGAAGCTTTCTTT.